Listed below are T cell receptor beta chains from one sample, sequenced in a study of shared clonotypes between healthy human individuals. Profiling relied on immunoSEQ multiplex PCR, and the TCRdb table lists in-frame clones only, not all of them. Of 740,000 or so clones in the sample, 55% to 85% are singletons; the top ten hold roughly 1.9%. The sample comprised memory CD4+ T cells sorted from blood. The receptors stem from a woman aged 25 to 39 in good health. Both conserved end residues are part of each CDR3. Each record gives: V gene, J gene, clone size, D gene, CDR3 protein, CDR3 DNA. The D gene is left open where the match is weak. Only part of the rows carry a size: once, few, many, or a class if the clone is expanded.

TRBV4-1	TRBJ1-3	-	-	CASSQEGANSNSGNTIYF	TGCGCCAGCAGCCAAGAGGGGGCCAACTCTAACTCTGGAAACACCATATATTTT
TRBV11-2	TRBJ1-3	few	TRBD1	CASSVKTPGGGNTIYF	TGTGCCAGCAGCGTTAAGACCCCAGGGGGGGGAAACACCATATATTTT
TRBV9	TRBJ2-5	-	-	CASSVAPDGIQETQYF	TGTGCCAGCAGCGTAGCTCCGGACGGGATACAAGAGACCCAGTACTTC
TRBV28	TRBJ1-2	-	-	CASSPIRESLGYTF	TGTGCCAGCAGTCCGATCCGGGAGTCACTTGGCTACACCTTC
TRBV5-1	TRBJ1-2	once	-	CASSTTGLDYGYTF	TGCGCCAGCAGCACTACAGGGCTGGACTATGGCTACACCTTC
TRBV19	TRBJ1-5	few	-	CASSMWGPQPQHF	TGTGCCAGTAGTATGTGGGGACCTCAGCCCCAGCATTTT
TRBV5-1	TRBJ1-2	-	TRBD1	CASSSDRGYGYTF	TGCGCCAGCAGCTCCGACAGGGGCTATGGCTACACCTTC
TRBV5-1	TRBJ1-4	-	TRBD1	CASSIGDRDNEKLFF	TGCGCCAGCTCCATTGGAGACAGGGATAATGAAAAACTGTTTTTT
TRBV10-2	TRBJ2-3	many	-	CASSENAGSDTQYF	TGCGCCAGCAGTGAGAATGCAGGGTCAGATACGCAGTATTTT
TRBV28	TRBJ2-7	-	-	CASTRIPYEQYF	TGTGCCAGCACCCGGATCCCCTACGAGCAGTACTTC
TRBV27	TRBJ2-3	many	TRBD2	CASSFMVGGADTQYF	TGTGCCAGCAGTTTTATGGTGGGGGGGGCAGATACGCAGTATTTT
TRBV11-2	TRBJ1-2	-	TRBD1	CASSLSTGGSYGYTF	TGTGCCAGCAGCTTGTCTACAGGGGGCAGCTACGGCTACACCTTC
TRBV7-8	TRBJ2-3	-	TRBD2	CASSSRRGGGTDTQYF	TGTGCCAGCAGCTCACGGCGCGGGGGGGGCACAGATACGCAGTATTTT
TRBV28	TRBJ2-2	-	-	CASRTPFAGELFF	TGTGCCTCCCGGACACCCTTCGCCGGGGAGCTGTTTTTT
TRBV18	TRBJ2-7	few	TRBD2	CASSPPASGKTYEQYF	TGTGCCAGCTCACCACCCGCTAGCGGGAAAACCTACGAGCAGTACTTC
TRBV18	TRBJ2-1	-	-	CASSLNRDEQFF	TGTGCCAGCTCACTCAATCGCGATGAGCAGTTCTTC
TRBV5-1	TRBJ1-1	-	-	CASSSGTLYTEAFF	TGCGCCAGCAGCTCCGGGACACTCTACACTGAAGCTTTCTTT
TRBV6-6	TRBJ1-3	-	TRBD1	CASSYSTGEIGNTIYF	TGTGCCAGCAGTTACTCAACAGGGGAGATTGGAAACACCATATATTTT
TRBV2	TRBJ2-5	many	TRBD2	CASSEGLAGGGTQYF	TGTGCCAGCAGTGAAGGCCTAGCGGGAGGAGGGACCCAGTACTTC
TRBV29-1	TRBJ2-2	-	TRBD1	CSVETRTGYTGELFF	TGCAGCGTTGAAACTAGGACAGGGTACACCGGGGAGCTGTTTTTT
TRBV28	TRBJ2-7	-	-	CATLEGGSYEQYF	TGTGCCACCCTCGAAGGAGGCTCCTACGAGCAGTACTTC
TRBV28	TRBJ2-3	-	-	CASRATDTQYF	TGTGCCAGCAGAGCCACAGATACGCAGTATTTT
TRBV28	TRBJ2-7	-	-	CASSFSTGSSYEQYF	TGTGCCAGCAGTTTTTCGACAGGATCGTCCTACGAGCAGTACTTC
TRBV7-2	TRBJ2-7	-	-	CASSLELRDNDVYF	TGTGCCAGCAGCTTAGAATTGCGGGATAACGATGTGTACTTC
TRBV18	TRBJ2-3	few	-	CASSPITDTQYF	TGTGCCAGCTCACCGATAACAGATACGCAGTATTTT
TRBV6-6	TRBJ1-2	-	TRBD1	CASSRDRDSTDGYTF	TGTGCCAGCAGCCGAGACAGGGATTCTACGGATGGCTACACCTTC
TRBV5-1	TRBJ2-1	-	TRBD2	CASSAPRLAGNNEQFF	TGCGCCAGCAGCGCCCCCAGACTAGCGGGAAATAATGAGCAGTTCTTC
TRBV29-1	TRBJ1-2	-	-	CSVTRPEGYTF	TGCAGCGTGACTAGACCCGAAGGCTACACCTTC
TRBV5-4	TRBJ2-7	-	-	CASSLARRGTITYEQYF	TGTGCCAGCAGCTTGGCTCGTCGCGGGACGATAACCTACGAGCAGTACTTC
TRBV6-5	TRBJ1-1	-	TRBD1	CASSHPGQGPTEAFF	TGTGCCAGCAGCCACCCGGGACAGGGCCCCACTGAAGCTTTCTTT
TRBV7-9	TRBJ1-2	-	-	CASSPPGQYGYTF	TGTGCCAGCAGCCCACCCGGACAGTATGGCTACACCTTC
TRBV6-5	TRBJ1-2	-	-	CASSFTTGDGYTF	TGTGCCAGCAGTTTTACCACAGGTGACGGCTACACCTTC
TRBV7-9	TRBJ1-2	once	-	CASSLDTSRGYGYTF	TGTGCCAGCAGCTTAGACACCTCTCGGGGCTATGGCTACACCTTC
TRBV28	TRBJ1-1	-	-	CASSIDTPNEAFF	TGTGCCAGCAGTATTGACACCCCAAATGAAGCTTTCTTT
TRBV6-6	TRBJ2-2	few	TRBD1	CASSYSGTANTGELFF	TGTGCCAGCAGTTACTCAGGGACAGCTAACACCGGGGAGCTGTTTTTT
TRBV28	TRBJ2-7	-	-	CASITRGSSGYEQYF	TGTGCCAGCATTACCCGGGGGAGTAGCGGATACGAGCAGTACTTC
TRBV5-1	TRBJ2-7	-	-	CASSLVLGDEQYF	TGCGCCAGCAGCTTGGTCCTGGGCGACGAGCAGTACTTC
TRBV9	TRBJ2-1	few	-	CASSQGAGGGNEQFF	TGTGCCAGCAGCCAGGGGGCGGGAGGAGGCAATGAGCAGTTCTTC
TRBV5-1	TRBJ1-5	few	-	CASSLGGADQPQHF	TGCGCCAGCAGCTTGGGAGGGGCGGACCAGCCCCAGCATTTT
TRBV5-6	TRBJ2-2	-	-	CASSLLSRNTGELFF	TGTGCCAGCAGCTTGTTATCGAGGAACACCGGGGAGCTGTTTTTT
TRBV29-1	TRBJ1-2	-	TRBD1	CSVEDLQGQGKGGYTF	TGCAGCGTTGAAGATCTTCAAGGACAGGGGAAGGGGGGCTACACCTTC
TRBV19	TRBJ2-3	-	TRBD2	CASSIQAGVTDTQYF	TGTGCCAGTAGTATCCAAGCGGGAGTGACAGATACGCAGTATTTT
TRBV5-8	TRBJ2-5	-	-	CASSLLSQETQYF	TGTGCCAGCAGCTTGTTAAGTCAAGAGACCCAGTACTTC
TRBV5-1	TRBJ2-1	-	TRBD2	CASSLSGSGVNEQFF	TGCGCCAGCAGCTTGAGCGGGAGCGGTGTGAATGAGCAGTTCTTC
TRBV4-2	TRBJ2-7	-	-	CASSQDRVYEQYF	TGTGCCAGCAGCCAAGACAGGGTCTACGAGCAGTACTTC
TRBV11-2	TRBJ1-1	-	-	CASSFSLGTEAFF	TGTGCCAGCAGCTTTTCCCTGGGGACTGAAGCTTTCTTT
TRBV5-1	TRBJ2-5	-	TRBD1	CASRGVDRDLIRSQETQYF	TGCGCCAGCAGGGGGGTCGACAGGGACCTCATCAGATCTCAAGAGACCCAGTACTTC
TRBV19	TRBJ2-1	-	TRBD2	CASRLAGTSLYEQFF	TGTGCCAGTCGCCTTGCGGGGACTAGTCTTTATGAGCAGTTCTTC
TRBV20-1	TRBJ1-1	-	-	CSAFRVTEAFF	TGCAGTGCCTTCAGGGTCACTGAAGCTTTCTTT
TRBV28	TRBJ2-5	many	-	CASSLVGQQETQYF	TGTGCCAGCAGTTTGGTAGGACAGCAAGAGACCCAGTACTTC
TRBV2	TRBJ2-3	-	-	CASSDPWARDFTDTQYF	TGTGCCAGCAGTGACCCTTGGGCCAGGGATTTCACAGATACGCAGTATTTT
TRBV5-6	TRBJ1-1	-	-	CASSLGRRDTEAFF	TGTGCCAGCAGCTTGGGCAGGAGGGACACTGAAGCTTTCTTT
TRBV6-4	TRBJ2-2	-	-	CASSDFNTGELFF	TGTGCCAGCAGTGACTTTAACACCGGGGAGCTGTTTTTT
TRBV7-9	TRBJ2-7	-	-	CASSLGGGGSYEQYF	TGTGCCAGCAGCTTAGGCGGAGGGGGCTCCTACGAGCAGTACTTC
TRBV29-1	TRBJ1-5	few	TRBD1	CSVGDRVNQPQHF	TGCAGCGTAGGAGACAGGGTCAATCAGCCCCAGCATTTT